The present T cell receptor (beta chain) was sequenced within a study of patients and donors after allogeneic stem cell transplantation. This CDR3 has 15 amino acids. CDR1 and CDR2 from the germline V gene are LGHNA and YSLEER. V lost 0 bases and J lost 1, with 6 bases in between. A single record per CDR3 protein comes from TCRdb applying MiXCR to the RT-PCR reads. Here the sample spans roughly 880,000 distinct CDR3 sequences, roughly 18% being singletons. The V and J genes are TRBV4-3 and TRBJ2-2; D perhaps matches TRBD2 (5 bases). This TCR was sampled from a human donor who was either an allogeneic HSCT recipient or a stem cell or donor lymphocyte infusion donor (not recorded which). It is not recorded whose cells these are; they may come from a transplant donor. The material sequenced was blood, either unsorted or a sorted T cell fraction (not recorded which). CDR3 amino acids: CASSQEGGNTGELFF. CDR3 DNA sequence: TGCGCCAGCAGCCAAGAAGGAGGGAACACCGGGGAGCTGTTTTTT.